The 20 T cell receptor beta chains below all came from one sample that was sequenced in a study of control samples from healthy donors and cancer patients. Measured with immunoSEQ multiplex PCR; TCRdb has only the in-frame clones, and not every one. The sample consists of about 150,000 clones, 80% to 95% of them appearing once. Sequenced input: blood. The source of these receptors is a woman in her thirties or forties in good health.

The chain employs TRBV11-2 and TRBJ1-2; tentatively, D is TRBD1 (6 bases). The length of the CDR3 is 15 residues. V was shortened by 3 bases and J by 3 bases, with 14 bases between the two germline ends. CDR1 SGHAT and CDR2 FQNNGV come from the germline V gene. The CDR3 DNA sequence: TGTGCCAGCAGCTTTGGGGGCAGCACGGACTATGGCTACACCTTC. The encoded protein is CASSFGGSTDYGYTF.

This clone has a handful of counts. The chain uses TRBV6-1 and TRBJ1-4, with 9 bases identical to TRBD1. V was clipped by 0 bases and J by 7 bases; unmatched bases: 3. This CDR3 has 15 residues. Germline-derived CDR1 and CDR2 are MNHNS and SASEGT. The CDR3 here is CASSEATGGVEKLFF. Written as DNA, the CDR3 is TGTGCCAGCAGTGAAGCAACAGGGGGCGTTGAAAAACTGTTTTTT.

This CDR3 reads CASSEARTHGETQYF. The CDR3 bases are TGTGCCAGCAGTGAAGCGCGGACGCACGGAGAGACCCAGTACTTC. The chain couples TRBV6-1 to TRBJ2-5; D is unresolved. There are 15 residues in the CDR3. V shed 0 bases and J shed 4 bases, with 12 bases lying between them. Germline values: CDR1 MNHNS, CDR2 SASEGT.

V usage is TRBV28 and J usage is TRBJ1-3; D perhaps matches TRBD1 (5 bases). The CDR3 extends over 18 amino acids. V was shortened by 5 bases and J by 0 bases, with 20 bases between the two germline ends. Germline V gives CDR1 MDHEN, CDR2 SYDVKM. The CDR3 region has the DNA TGTGCCAGCAGTCTATACCGACTTCCAGGGAGCTCTGGAAACACCATATATTTT. Its translation is CASSLYRLPGSSGNTIYF.

This sequence joins TRBV2 and TRBJ2-7; 9 bases align to TRBD1. This CDR3 is 16 amino acids long. CDR1 SNHLY and CDR2 FYNNEI come from the germline V gene. The trim removed 2 bases at V and 0 bases at J, leaving 5 bases unmatched. The CDR3 DNA reads as TGTGCCAGCAGTGAATCGGGGACAGGGCTCTCCTACGAGCAGTACTTC. It yields the protein CASSESGTGLSYEQYF.

This chain links TRBV28 with TRBJ2-1, with 10 positions matching TRBD2. This CDR3 has 15 residues. Germline trimming cut 7 bases from V and 1 base from J; bases unmatched to any gene: 4. The germline gives CDR1 MDHEN, CDR2 SYDVKM. The CDR3 here is CASTYSGGSYNEQFF. The CDR3, as DNA: TGTGCCAGCACCTATAGCGGGGGGTCCTACAATGAGCAGTTCTTC.

About this clone itself: One end of the junction is discordant with germline, which a read error may explain. The CDR3 sequence: CAISEDNQGLLF. For the CDR3, the DNA is TGTGCCATCAGTGAAGATAACCAGGGGCTCCTTTTT. The chain recombines TRBV10-3 with TRBJ1-4, with D tentatively TRBD1 (6 bases). Germline V lookup: CDR1 ENHRY, CDR2 SYGVKD. The CDR3 spans 12 residues.

The chain joins TRBV6-1 to TRBJ1-2; no clear D gene. CDR1 MNHNS and CDR2 SASEGT come from the germline V gene. CDR3 length equals 12 residues. Trimming pared 1 base from V and 5 bases from J, leaving 5 bases between. CDR3 sequence: CASSEDYYGYTF. The CDR3, as DNA: TGTGCCAGCAGTGAAGATTATTATGGCTACACCTTC.

This chain joins TRBV12-3 or TRBV12-4 and TRBJ1-2; D remains ambiguous. There are 13 residues in the CDR3. Trimming removed 6 bases at V and 1 base at J, with 9 bases between. CDR3 loop: CASSPAINYGYTF. DNA for the CDR3: TGTGCCAGCAGCCCGGCGATTAACTATGGCTACACCTTC.

V and J are TRBV10-2 and TRBJ1-1, with D perhaps matching TRBD1 (6 bases). Germline V gives CDR1 WSHSY, CDR2 SAAADI. The CDR3 contains 12 residues. V was cut by 7 bases and J by 3 bases, with 9 bases left in between. This CDR3 is CASMKGDTEAFF. CDR3 nucleotides: TGCGCCAGCATGAAGGGGGACACTGAAGCTTTCTTT.

The rearrangement links TRBV5-1 to TRBJ2-7, with D tentatively TRBD1 (6 bases). Germline lookup yields CDR1 SGHRS and CDR2 YFSETQ. This CDR3 region has 14 residues. Trimming took off 0 bases at V and 2 bases at J, with 9 bases between the two ends. CDR3 in DNA: TGCGCCAGCAGCTTGGACAGGGCGCCCTACGAGCAGTACTTC. Translation gives CASSLDRAPYEQYF.

This rearrangement joins TRBV19 to TRBJ2-7; the match to TRBD2 covers 11 bases. This CDR3 contains 15 residues. The germline gives CDR1 LNHDA, CDR2 SQIVND (reference sequence). The trim removed 9 bases at V and 0 bases at J, leaving 7 bases unmatched. CDR3: CASRQTSGGSYEQYF. In nucleotides, the CDR3 is TGTGCCAGCAGGCAAACTAGCGGGGGCTCCTACGAGCAGTACTTC.

The chain is built from TRBV4-1 and TRBJ1-6, with D perhaps TRBD1 (5 bases). The CDR3 loop spans 15 amino acids. The ends were cut back, 1 base at V and 7 bases at J, with 11 bases in the middle. Germline V CDR1 and CDR2: MGHRA, YSYEKL. In DNA form, the CDR3 reads TGCGCCAGCAGCCAAGTAAGGGACGGCAATTCACCCCTCCACTTT. It encodes CASSQVRDGNSPLHF.

This rearrangement joins TRBV7-9 to TRBJ2-5, with 12 bases that match TRBD2. Trimming took 4 bases from V and 5 from J; bases not matched to a gene: 8. The CDR3 has 16 residues. Germline CDR1 and CDR2: SEHNR and FQNEAQ (reference sequence). As DNA, the CDR3 is TGTGCCAGCAGCTCCCTCGCTAGCGGGGGGGCGGAGACCCAGTACTTC. Its protein product is CASSSLASGGAETQYF.

V and J are TRBV25-1 and TRBJ2-2; no firm D call. The CDR3 loop spans 14 amino acids. Per germline, CDR1 MGHDK and CDR2 SYGVNS. The germline V and J ends were trimmed by 3 bases and 0 bases, with 5 bases remaining between them. CDR3 in amino acids: CASSDPPNTGELFF. CDR3 nucleotide sequence: TGTGCCAGCAGTGATCCCCCGAACACCGGGGAGCTGTTTTTT.

The chain has TRBV3-1 (or the pseudogene TRBV3-2) and TRBJ1-1; the match to TRBD1 covers 7 bases. The CDR3 totals 18 residues. Per germline, CDR1 LGHDT and CDR2 YNNKEL (reference sequence). The V and J ends lost 2 bases and 0 bases, in that order; junction bases with no gene match: 12. The CDR3 reads CASSQNRGRASMNTEAFF. In nucleotides, the CDR3 is TGTGCCAGCAGCCAAAACAGGGGCAGGGCCAGCATGAACACTGAAGCTTTCTTT.

The chain joins TRBV19 to TRBJ1-6; no clear D. V was clipped by 3 bases and J by 8 bases, with 8 bases between them. Germline CDR1 and CDR2: LNHDA and SQIVND (reference sequence). The CDR3 contains 13 residues. The CDR3 loop is CASSIGRDSPLHF. The CDR3 nucleotides are TGTGCCAGTAGTATCGGACGGGATTCACCCCTCCACTTT.

V gene TRBV9 combines with J gene TRBJ2-5, with D possibly being TRBD1 (5 bases). Trimming removed 4 bases from V and 13 bases from J, with 29 bases in between. The CDR3 contains 16 residues. Germline V gene lookup returns CDR1 SGDLS and CDR2 YYNGEE. CDR3 sequence: CASSFRGKGPCIIRYF. The DNA for the CDR3 is TGTGCCAGCAGCTTTAGGGGTAAAGGACCGTGTATCATCCGGTACTTC.

This clone was detected only a few times. The chain couples TRBV18 to TRBJ2-5, with TRBD1 matching 10 bases. Germline lookup yields CDR1 KGHSH and CDR2 LQKENI. CDR3 length: 14 residues. V lost 3 bases to trimming and J lost 4 bases; unmatched junction nucleotides: 2. The CDR3 loop is CASSPGTGVETQYF. CDR3 DNA: TGTGCCAGCTCACCTGGGACAGGGGTAGAGACCCAGTACTTC.

The gene calls are TRBV12-3 or TRBV12-4 and TRBJ2-7; a possible D gene is TRBD1 (5 bases). The CDR3 totals 13 residues. The germline V and J ends were trimmed by 3 bases and 7 bases, with 13 bases remaining between them. The CDR3 bases are TGTGCCAGCAGTTTGAGTAGGGGATGGGAGCAGTACTTC. Amino acid sequence: CASSLSRGWEQYF.